The 3 T cell receptor beta chains below come from one sample, sequenced in a study of shared clonotypes between healthy human individuals. The assay was immunoSEQ multiplex PCR, and TCRdb's table has in-frame clones only and misses some. The table includes about 2.3 million clones, approximately 93% detected once. The source material was naive CD4+ T cells from PBMCs. As for subset: CD45RA+ positively selected. These receptors were taken from a man younger than 35 in good health. Some clones in this sample may be carry-over from other donors' samples.

The chain has TRBV7-2 and TRBJ2-3, with D perhaps TRBD1 or TRBD2 (5 bases each). This CDR3 comprises 15 residues. Trimming took 1 base from V and 3 from J, leaving 11 bases between them. Germline V gives CDR1 SGHTA, CDR2 FQGNSA. CDR3 sequence reads: CASSLDRTLTDTQYF. The CDR3, as DNA: TGTGCCAGCAGCTTAGACAGGACTTTAACAGATACGCAGTATTTT.

This chain connects TRBV27 to TRBJ2-1; TRBD2 matches 7 bases. Germline CDR1 and CDR2: MNHEY and SMNVEV (reference sequence). V lost 6 bases to trimming and J lost 0 bases; unmatched junction nucleotides: 17. CDR3 length: 19 residues. The CDR3 is CASSQIISGGRASYNEQFF. The CDR3 bases are TGTGCCAGCAGCCAGATTATAAGTGGGGGGAGGGCCTCCTACAATGAGCAGTTCTTC.

The chain is built from TRBV19 and TRBJ1-1; D gene unclear. V was cut by 5 bases and J by 6 bases, with 19 bases left in between. Germline values: CDR1 LNHDA, CDR2 SQIVND (reference sequence). This CDR3 comprises 15 residues. The CDR3 region is CASSYVPTVFAEAFF. The CDR3 DNA is TGTGCCAGTAGTTACGTTCCTACAGTATTCGCTGAAGCTTTCTTT.